This is a list of T cell receptor beta chains from one sample in a study of T-cell reconstitution after alpha-beta-depleted transplantation in children. TCRdb re-called the PCR reads with MiXCR, one entry per CDR3 protein. The table has 420,000 or so distinct CDR3 sequences, roughly a tenth seen once; the top ten hold over 4.5%. This sample comprised PBMCs from the stem cell graft donor, obtained from the stem cell graft. The origin of the receptors is a human donor who donated a stem cell graft to a child with acute myeloid leukemia. Each CDR3 is given with its conserved first and last residue. D genes are given only for firm matches. Some rows have no size entry. The others give once, few or many, or a class for an expanded clone.

j_gene: TRBJ1-5; v_gene: TRBV3-1; abundance: .; d_gene: TRBD1; CDR3nt: TGTGCCAGCAGCCAAGGGACAGGGCTGTTTCAGCCCCAGCATTTT; CDR3aa: CASSQGTGLFQPQHF
j_gene: TRBJ2-7; v_gene: TRBV13; abundance: few; d_gene: .; CDR3nt: TGTGCCAGCAGCTCAACAGCCGACTACGAGCAGTACTTC; CDR3aa: CASSSTADYEQYF
j_gene: TRBJ2-1; v_gene: TRBV5-1; abundance: .; d_gene: .; CDR3nt: TGCGCCAGCAGCTTGGAGGCCGGGACCCTCAGCTCCTACAATGAGCAGTTCTTC; CDR3aa: CASSLEAGTLSSYNEQFF
j_gene: TRBJ1-5; v_gene: TRBV20-1; abundance: .; d_gene: TRBD1; CDR3nt: TGCAGTGCTCCCCAAGGACAGGGGGATCAGCCCCAGCATTTT; CDR3aa: CSAPQGQGDQPQHF
j_gene: TRBJ1-5; v_gene: TRBV6-5; abundance: .; d_gene: TRBD1; CDR3nt: TGTGCCAGCAGTACCGACAGGGAGGGTAGCAATCAGCCCCAGCATTTT; CDR3aa: CASSTDREGSNQPQHF
j_gene: TRBJ2-3; v_gene: TRBV5-6; abundance: .; d_gene: .; CDR3nt: TGTGCCAGCAGCCGACAGCATACGCAGTATTTT; CDR3aa: CASSRQHTQYF
j_gene: TRBJ1-6; v_gene: TRBV27; abundance: few; d_gene: .; CDR3nt: TGTGCCAGCAGTTTAGGAGGGGGCTATAATTCACCCCTCCACTTT; CDR3aa: CASSLGGGYNSPLHF
j_gene: TRBJ2-5; v_gene: TRBV29-1; abundance: .; d_gene: .; CDR3nt: TGCAGCGTTGACCCCATGGGACAAGAGACCCAGTACTTC; CDR3aa: CSVDPMGQETQYF
j_gene: TRBJ2-2; v_gene: TRBV7-6; abundance: .; d_gene: .; CDR3nt: TGTGCCAGCAGCCAGGTCGGGTACACCGGGGAGCTGTTTTTT; CDR3aa: CASSQVGYTGELFF
j_gene: TRBJ1-1; v_gene: TRBV10-3; abundance: few; d_gene: .; CDR3nt: TGTGCCATCACTTTGTCAGGGAGCGGCGCTGAAGCTTTCTTT; CDR3aa: CAITLSGSGAEAFF
j_gene: TRBJ2-7; v_gene: TRBV7-9; abundance: few; d_gene: .; CDR3nt: TGTGCCAGCAGCTTAGATCGGGGGAAGTCCTCGTCCTACGAGCAGTACTTC; CDR3aa: CASSLDRGKSSSYEQYF
j_gene: TRBJ2-3; v_gene: TRBV29-1; abundance: many; d_gene: .; CDR3nt: TGCAGCGTTGAAGAGGCCGGGTGGGGTTTT; CDR3aa: CSVEEAGWGF
j_gene: TRBJ2-5; v_gene: TRBV7-9; abundance: .; d_gene: .; CDR3nt: TGTGCCAGCAGCTCGGGACTTAGGACGACCCAGTACTTC; CDR3aa: CASSSGLRTTQYF
j_gene: TRBJ1-2; v_gene: TRBV5-1; abundance: .; d_gene: TRBD1; CDR3nt: TGCGCCAGCAGCGCGGGACAGCGGAATAACTATGGCTACACCTTC; CDR3aa: CASSAGQRNNYGYTF
j_gene: TRBJ2-2; v_gene: TRBV24-1; abundance: few; d_gene: .; CDR3nt: TGTGCCACCAGTGATCCCCTAACATCGTCCAAGCTGTTTTTT; CDR3aa: CATSDPLTSSKLFF
j_gene: TRBJ2-7; v_gene: TRBV7-2; abundance: few; d_gene: .; CDR3nt: TGTGCCAGCAGCTTACCCAAGTACGAGCAGTACTTC; CDR3aa: CASSLPKYEQYF
j_gene: TRBJ1-5; v_gene: TRBV20-1; abundance: many; d_gene: .; CDR3nt: TGCAGTGCTAGACCCGTCGACAGAGATAGCAATCAGCCCCAGCATTTT; CDR3aa: CSARPVDRDSNQPQHF
j_gene: TRBJ2-7; v_gene: TRBV20-1; abundance: many; d_gene: .; CDR3nt: TGCAGTGCTCCTGTAGGGGTAACCTACGAGCAGTACTTC; CDR3aa: CSAPVGVTYEQYF
j_gene: TRBJ2-7; v_gene: TRBV29-1; abundance: .; d_gene: .; CDR3nt: TGCAGCGCGGGGGCGGCGGGAGAAATGGAGTACTTC; CDR3aa: CSAGAAGEMEYF
j_gene: TRBJ1-1; v_gene: TRBV20-1; abundance: many; d_gene: TRBD1; CDR3nt: TGCAGTGCTCCAGGGACAGGGAGAACTGAAGCTTTCTTT; CDR3aa: CSAPGTGRTEAFF
j_gene: TRBJ2-6; v_gene: TRBV7-8; abundance: few; d_gene: .; CDR3nt: TGTGCCAGCAGCTTATCGCTTAGTGGGTTTAGGTCTGGGGCCAACGTCCTGACTTTC; CDR3aa: CASSLSLSGFRSGANVLTF
j_gene: TRBJ2-7; v_gene: TRBV4-3; abundance: .; d_gene: TRBD2; CDR3nt: TGCGCCAGCAGCCAAGTAGTTGGGCTAGCGGGAGATAGCTCCTACGAGCAGTACTTC; CDR3aa: CASSQVVGLAGDSSYEQYF
j_gene: TRBJ2-5; v_gene: TRBV2; abundance: few; d_gene: .; CDR3nt: TGTGCCACCTTAAGAGGACAAGGGGGAACCCAGTACTTC; CDR3aa: CATLRGQGGTQYF
j_gene: TRBJ2-5; v_gene: TRBV11-2; abundance: .; d_gene: TRBD1; CDR3nt: TGTGCCAGCAGCCAACACTATTTACGGACAGGGCGGGAGACCCAGTACTTC; CDR3aa: CASSQHYLRTGRETQYF
j_gene: TRBJ2-3; v_gene: TRBV2; abundance: few; d_gene: .; CDR3nt: TGTGCCAGCGTCGGCGTAAGCACAGATACGCAGTATTTT; CDR3aa: CASVGVSTDTQYF
j_gene: TRBJ1-2; v_gene: TRBV20-1; abundance: few; d_gene: TRBD1; CDR3nt: TGCAGTGCCAGCCTTCTGGGACAGGGGGGTGGCTACACCTTC; CDR3aa: CSASLLGQGGGYTF
j_gene: TRBJ2-3; v_gene: TRBV10-2; abundance: .; d_gene: TRBD2; CDR3nt: TGCGCCAGCAGTGAGAGGGCGGGGGGAGGGTTAGATACGCAGTATTTT; CDR3aa: CASSERAGGGLDTQYF
j_gene: TRBJ1-2; v_gene: TRBV6-1; abundance: .; d_gene: TRBD1; CDR3nt: TGTGCCAGCAGTGTCGACAGGGGGGATGGCTACACCTTC; CDR3aa: CASSVDRGDGYTF
j_gene: TRBJ1-3; v_gene: TRBV5-8; abundance: .; d_gene: .; CDR3nt: TGTGCCAGCAGCTTGGATGGAGGGGCTGGAAACACCATATATTTT; CDR3aa: CASSLDGGAGNTIYF
j_gene: TRBJ2-5; v_gene: TRBV25-1; abundance: .; d_gene: .; CDR3nt: TGTGCCAGCAAGGGGGGAGAGACCCAGTACTTC; CDR3aa: CASKGGETQYF
j_gene: TRBJ2-1; v_gene: TRBV25-1; abundance: few; d_gene: .; CDR3nt: TGTGCCAGCGAAGTGGGAGGGACAGTACCCTCTATCCCACAGTTCTTC; CDR3aa: CASEVGGTVPSIPQFF
j_gene: TRBJ1-1; v_gene: TRBV6-1; abundance: few; d_gene: .; CDR3nt: TGTGCCAGCAGAGACCTTAGCAGGGATCTGAACACTGAAGCTTTCTTT; CDR3aa: CASRDLSRDLNTEAFF
j_gene: TRBJ2-2; v_gene: TRBV5-1; abundance: few; d_gene: .; CDR3nt: TGCGCCAGCAGCCCGGACGGCCCCACCGGGGAGCTGTTTTTT; CDR3aa: CASSPDGPTGELFF
j_gene: TRBJ2-3; v_gene: TRBV12-3/TRBV12-4; abundance: many; d_gene: TRBD1; CDR3nt: TGTGCCAGCAAATTGCCGGGACAGGGGGCTGAGGGTACGCAGTATTTT; CDR3aa: CASKLPGQGAEGTQYF
j_gene: TRBJ2-2; v_gene: TRBV4-2; abundance: many; d_gene: TRBD2; CDR3nt: TGTGCCAGCAGCCAATATCTAGCGGACACCGGGGAGCTGTTTTTT; CDR3aa: CASSQYLADTGELFF
j_gene: TRBJ2-7; v_gene: TRBV5-1; abundance: few; d_gene: .; CDR3nt: TGCGCCAGCAGCGAGGACGTACCCTCCTACGAGCAGTACTTC; CDR3aa: CASSEDVPSYEQYF
j_gene: TRBJ2-3; v_gene: TRBV9; abundance: few; d_gene: .; CDR3nt: TGTGCCAGCAGCGTAGCCCCCTATATAGACACAGATACGCAGTATTTT; CDR3aa: CASSVAPYIDTDTQYF
j_gene: TRBJ2-2; v_gene: TRBV12-3/TRBV12-4; abundance: few; d_gene: TRBD1; CDR3nt: TGTGCCAGCAGTTTAAGATCCAGGGGGACCGGGGAGCTGTTTTTT; CDR3aa: CASSLRSRGTGELFF
j_gene: TRBJ2-1; v_gene: TRBV20-1; abundance: few; d_gene: .; CDR3nt: TGCAGTGCTAGAGGAGACCAGGGGCACAATGAGCAGTTCTTC; CDR3aa: CSARGDQGHNEQFF
j_gene: TRBJ2-3; v_gene: TRBV18; abundance: .; d_gene: .; CDR3nt: TGTGCCAGCTCACCACGGCCAGACACAGATACGCAGTATTTT; CDR3aa: CASSPRPDTDTQYF
j_gene: TRBJ1-2; v_gene: TRBV27; abundance: .; d_gene: TRBD1; CDR3nt: TGTGCCAGCAGCAGACAGGGGGCAGGGGGCTACACCTTC; CDR3aa: CASSRQGAGGYTF
j_gene: TRBJ2-2; v_gene: TRBV7-2; abundance: .; d_gene: TRBD2; CDR3nt: TGTGCCAGCAGCTTAGGAGCGGGACTAGTAAACGGGGAGCTGTTTTTT; CDR3aa: CASSLGAGLVNGELFF
j_gene: TRBJ2-7; v_gene: TRBV20-1; abundance: .; d_gene: TRBD2; CDR3nt: TGCAGTGCTAGAGATCGCGCTAGCGGGCCCTACGAGCAGTACTTC; CDR3aa: CSARDRASGPYEQYF
j_gene: TRBJ2-1; v_gene: TRBV12-3/TRBV12-4; abundance: few; d_gene: TRBD2; CDR3nt: TGTGCCAGCACCCGGGGGGGGCCGACGGCTCACCCCTACAATGAGCAGTTCTTC; CDR3aa: CASTRGGPTAHPYNEQFF
j_gene: TRBJ1-3; v_gene: TRBV7-2; abundance: .; d_gene: TRBD1; CDR3nt: TGTGCCAGCAGCTTAAGGACAGGGTATGGAAACACCATATATTTT; CDR3aa: CASSLRTGYGNTIYF
j_gene: TRBJ2-7; v_gene: TRBV12-3/TRBV12-4; abundance: few; d_gene: TRBD1; CDR3nt: TGTGCCAGCAGTCCGGACAGGGCGTACGAGCAGTACTTC; CDR3aa: CASSPDRAYEQYF
j_gene: TRBJ2-4; v_gene: TRBV19; abundance: .; d_gene: TRBD2; CDR3nt: TGTGCCAGTAGTATCCGGGACTACCCCGATCAGAAAAACATTCAGTACTTC; CDR3aa: CASSIRDYPDQKNIQYF
j_gene: TRBJ1-5; v_gene: TRBV20-1; abundance: many; d_gene: .; CDR3nt: TGCAGTGCTAAACCCGACACTTCTAATCAGCCCCAGCATTTT; CDR3aa: CSAKPDTSNQPQHF
j_gene: TRBJ2-5; v_gene: TRBV6-1; abundance: few; d_gene: TRBD1; CDR3nt: TGTGCCAGCGACAGGGTGGAGACCCAGTACTTC; CDR3aa: CASDRVETQYF
j_gene: TRBJ2-7; v_gene: TRBV12-3/TRBV12-4; abundance: few; d_gene: TRBD1; CDR3nt: TGTGCCAGCAGTGTCGCCGGGACAGGGGTCTACGAGCAGTACTTC; CDR3aa: CASSVAGTGVYEQYF
j_gene: TRBJ2-7; v_gene: TRBV29-1; abundance: many; d_gene: TRBD2; CDR3nt: TGCAGCGTTCAAGCGGGAGGCTGGCACGAGCAGTACTTC; CDR3aa: CSVQAGGWHEQYF
j_gene: TRBJ1-1; v_gene: TRBV5-1; abundance: many; d_gene: .; CDR3nt: TGCGCCAGCAGCTTGAGCAGGGAGGGGGGAACTGAAGCTTTCTTT; CDR3aa: CASSLSREGGTEAFF
j_gene: TRBJ2-6; v_gene: TRBV20-1; abundance: few; d_gene: .; CDR3nt: TGCAGTGCTAGAGATGACGTCTCTGGGGCCAACGTCCTGACTTTC; CDR3aa: CSARDDVSGANVLTF
j_gene: TRBJ2-7; v_gene: TRBV7-9; abundance: many; d_gene: .; CDR3nt: TGTGCCAGCAGCTCCTTAGCGAGGGGCTACGAGCAGTACTTC; CDR3aa: CASSSLARGYEQYF
j_gene: TRBJ2-7; v_gene: TRBV12-3/TRBV12-4; abundance: .; d_gene: TRBD1; CDR3nt: TGTGCCAGAAAATCAAGGGGGCGGTGTATCTCCTACGAGCAGTACTTC; CDR3aa: CARKSRGRCISYEQYF
j_gene: TRBJ2-1; v_gene: TRBV6-4; abundance: few; d_gene: TRBD2; CDR3nt: TGTGCCAGCAGCCCATTTAGCGGGAGTGGCAATGAGCAGTTCTTC; CDR3aa: CASSPFSGSGNEQFF
j_gene: TRBJ1-3; v_gene: TRBV3-1; abundance: few; d_gene: .; CDR3nt: TGTGCCAGCAGCCGAAGGGGTGGTTCTGGAAACACCATATATTTT; CDR3aa: CASSRRGGSGNTIYF
j_gene: TRBJ2-2; v_gene: TRBV10-3; abundance: many; d_gene: TRBD2; CDR3nt: TGTGCCATCACCGGGACTAGCGGGAGTAACGGGGAGCTGTTTTTT; CDR3aa: CAITGTSGSNGELFF
j_gene: TRBJ1-2; v_gene: TRBV6-1; abundance: .; d_gene: .; CDR3nt: TGTGCCAGCACCGCCGGATATAGGGGAGATGGCTACACCTTC; CDR3aa: CASTAGYRGDGYTF